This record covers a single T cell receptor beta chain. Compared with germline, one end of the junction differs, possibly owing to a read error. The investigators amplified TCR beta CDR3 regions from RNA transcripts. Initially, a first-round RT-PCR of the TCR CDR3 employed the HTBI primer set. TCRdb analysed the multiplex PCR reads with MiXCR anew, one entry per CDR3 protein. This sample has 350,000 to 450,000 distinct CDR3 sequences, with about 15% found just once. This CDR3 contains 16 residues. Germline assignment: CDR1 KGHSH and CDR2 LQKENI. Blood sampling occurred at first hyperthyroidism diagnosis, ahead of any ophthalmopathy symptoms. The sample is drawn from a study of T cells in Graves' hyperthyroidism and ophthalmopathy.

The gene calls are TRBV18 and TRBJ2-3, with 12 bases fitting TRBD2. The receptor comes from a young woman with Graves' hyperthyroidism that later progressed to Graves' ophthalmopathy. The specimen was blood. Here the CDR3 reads CASSPLPSGGADTHYF. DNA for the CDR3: TGTGCTAGCTCACCGTTGCCTAGCGGGGGGGCCGATACGCACTATTTT.